The 22 T cell receptor beta chains presented below share a single source sample, sequenced in a study of T cell changes during pregnancy in multiple sclerosis. The data were produced by immunoSEQ multiplex PCR, yet TCRdb's version contains in-frame clones alone and is incomplete. This table holds some 85,000 clones, 90% to 95% found once. The material sequenced was peripheral blood, taken in the second trimester of pregnancy. These receptors were obtained from a female donor with multiple sclerosis, enrolled in a pregnancy study.

The chain recombines TRBV29-1 with TRBJ1-1; unclear D gene. CDR3 length equals 15 residues. Trimming pared 7 bases from V and 0 bases from J, leaving 18 bases between. Per the germline V gene, CDR1 is SQVTM and CDR2 is ANQGSEA. In nucleotides, the CDR3 is TGCAGCGCGCTCAGACGGGGAGCTTTGAACACTGAAGCTTTCTTT. This gives the protein CSALRRGALNTEAFF.

The genes are TRBV2 and TRBJ2-6, with D maybe TRBD2 (5 bases). CDR3 length: 14 residues. Trimming left V 5 bases short and J 2 bases short, with 7 bases between. Germline V gene lookup returns CDR1 SNHLY and CDR2 FYNNEI. CDR3 sequence (DNA): TGTGCCAGCAGTATGGGAGCTGGGGCCAACGTCCTGACTTTC. Translation gives CASSMGAGANVLTF.

A word on this clone: A read error may produce the germline difference seen at one junction end. The V call is TRBV15, the J call TRBJ1-2; D may be TRBD1 (5 bases). Germline assignment: CDR1 LNHNV and CDR2 YYDKDF (reference sequence). The CDR3 contains 15 residues. The CDR3, as DNA: TGTGCCACCAGCAGAGATCAGACAGCCAACTATGGCTATACCTTC. Amino acids: CATSRDQTANYGYTF.

The J gene is TRBJ2-7, the V gene TRBV27; the match to TRBD1 covers 9 bases. The CDR3 has 14 residues. Trimming took 3 bases from V and 5 from J; bases not matched to a gene: 5. Germline values: CDR1 MNHEY, CDR2 SMNVEV (reference sequence). In nucleotides, the CDR3 is TGTGCCAGCAGTTTTTGGACAGGGGCCGACGAGCAGTACTTC. Translating gives CASSFWTGADEQYF.

Only one count was recorded for this clone. The chain has TRBV6-4 and TRBJ1-5, with a weak D call TRBD1 (5 bases). The CDR3 is 15 residues long. Trimming took off 6 bases at V and 5 bases at J, with 17 bases between the two ends. Germline CDR1 MRHNA, CDR2 SNTAGT. CDR3 in amino acids: CASRGRGVSDQPQHF. The CDR3 nucleotides read TGTGCCAGCAGGGGTAGGGGTGTTTCGGATCAGCCCCAGCATTTT.

J is TRBJ2-1 and V is TRBV30, with D tentatively TRBD1 (6 bases). This CDR3 region has 13 residues. Trimming pared 6 bases from V and 0 bases from J, leaving 9 bases between. Per germline, CDR1 GTSNPN and CDR2 SVGIG (reference sequence). The CDR3 DNA reads TGTGCCTGTACAGGGAACTCCTACAATGAGCAGTTCTTC. This encodes CACTGNSYNEQFF.

The chain employs TRBV27 and TRBJ2-2; 14 bases are shared with TRBD2. V trimming: 2 bases; J trimming: 5 bases; junction bases outside the gene matches: 4. The V gene's germline CDR1 is MNHEY and CDR2 SMNVEV (reference sequence). The CDR3 contains 17 residues. The CDR3, as DNA: TGTGCCAGCAGTTTACGGTGGACTAGCGGGAGGACCGGGGAGCTGTTTTTT. This encodes CASSLRWTSGRTGELFF.

The gene calls are TRBV9 and TRBJ1-2; 7 positions agree with TRBD1. Trimming took 4 bases from V and 5 from J; bases not matched to a gene: 8. The germline V gene has CDR1 SGDLS and CDR2 YYNGEE. The CDR3 spans 14 residues. The CDR3 loop is CASSPGDSPYGYTF. As DNA, the CDR3 is TGTGCCAGCAGCCCGGGGGACAGTCCTTATGGCTACACCTTC. Complete variable domain (other parts from reference TRBV9 and TRBJ1-2): DSGVTQTPKHLITATGQRVTLRCSPRSGDLSVYWYQQSLDQGLQFLIQYYNGEERAKGNILERFSAQQFPDLHSELNLSSLELGDSALYFCASSPGDSPYGYTFGSGTRLTVV.

The chain's CDR3 is CASSNNLYSGNTIYF. CDR3 in DNA: TGTGCCAGCAGCAACAACCTGTACTCTGGAAACACCATATATTTT. This chain connects TRBV5-4 to TRBJ1-3; D gene ambiguous. Germline loops: CDR1 SGHNT, CDR2 YYREEE (reference sequence). V lost 4 bases, J lost 0 bases, and 11 bases lay in between. The CDR3 is 15 residues long.

The table lists this clone with a count of one. V is TRBV12-5 and J is TRBJ2-2; TRBD1 might be the D (5 bases). Germline lookup yields CDR1 LGHNT and CDR2 FRNRAP. The V end was cut by 0 bases, the J end by 1 base, with 6 bases between. This CDR3 spans 15 amino acids. DNA of the CDR3: TGTGCTAGTGGTTTGGTAGGGGAGAACACCGGGGAGCTGTTTTTT. This gives the protein CASGLVGENTGELFF.

This chain connects TRBV2 to TRBJ2-4, with TRBD2 as a possible D gene (7 bases). Germline V gene lookup returns CDR1 SNHLY and CDR2 FYNNEI. The CDR3 is 16 residues long. Between the trimmed V and J ends, which lost 8 bases and 3 bases, there was a span of 20 bases. This chain's CDR3 is CASAPGIGGGKNIQYF. The CDR3 nucleotides are TGTGCCAGCGCTCCGGGGATAGGGGGGGGCAAAAACATTCAGTACTTC.

The chain carries TRBV6-4 and TRBJ2-1, with D possibly being TRBD1 (5 bases). V was cut by 2 bases and J by 6 bases, with 14 bases left in between. The germline V gene encodes CDR1 MRHNA and CDR2 SNTAGT. CDR3 length: 15 residues. The CDR3 DNA follows: TGTGCCAGCAGTGACGGGGCACACTCTTCCAATGAGCAGTTCTTC. Translating it yields CASSDGAHSSNEQFF.

The rearrangement joins TRBV4-1 to TRBJ2-7; 9 bases agree with TRBD2. The trim removed 1 base at V and 4 bases at J, leaving 2 bases unmatched. The CDR3 has 14 amino acids. CDR1 is MGHRA, CDR2 YSYEKL, per germline. Here the CDR3 DNA reads TGCGCCAGCAGCCAAGTGCGGGGGGGTTACGAGCAGTACTTC. This translates into CASSQVRGGYEQYF.

The rearrangement joins TRBV12-5 to TRBJ2-7, with D hard to call. Per the germline V gene, CDR1 is LGHNT and CDR2 is FRNRAP. The germline V and J ends were trimmed by 0 bases and 2 bases, with 11 bases remaining between them. The CDR3 covers 15 residues. CDR3 protein: CASGLVLGSPYEQYF. The CDR3 region has the DNA TGTGCTAGTGGTTTGGTACTGGGCAGCCCCTACGAGCAGTACTTC.

The J gene is TRBJ2-1, the V gene TRBV7-8; 8 positions match TRBD2. The V and J ends lost 8 bases and 7 bases, in that order; junction bases with no gene match: 4. The CDR3 runs to 12 residues. Germline V gene lookup returns CDR1 SGHVS and CDR2 FQNEAQ. CDR3 nucleotides: TGTGCCAGCCGGGGGGGAGAGAATGAGCAGTTCTTC. Its protein product is CASRGGENEQFF.

V gene TRBV6-6 combines with J gene TRBJ2-1; the match to TRBD2 covers 9 bases. In germline, CDR1 is MNHNY, CDR2 SVGAGI (reference sequence). The CDR3 loop spans 16 amino acids. V lost 6 bases and J lost 4; bases outside the gene matches: 10. The CDR3 region has the DNA TGTGCCAGCAGCCTTGGCGGGAGGGCCCCATACAATGAGCAGTTCTTC. This gives the protein CASSLGGRAPYNEQFF.

The rearrangement joins TRBV2 to TRBJ1-3; no reliable D call. Trimming removed 6 bases from V and 4 bases from J, with 10 bases in between. The CDR3 is 13 amino acids. The germline V gene encodes CDR1 SNHLY and CDR2 FYNNEI. CDR3 bases: TGTGCCAGCAGCTCGCTTGCGGGAAACACCATATATTTT. Its translation is CASSSLAGNTIYF.

This chain links TRBV29-1 with TRBJ2-2; 7 nucleotides line up with TRBD2. CDR1 is SQVTM, CDR2 ANQGSEA, per germline. V dropped 7 bases and J dropped 1; count of bases not matched to a gene: 6. The CDR3 is 14 residues long. The CDR3 here is CSGGRVGNTGELFF. CDR3 bases: TGCAGCGGGGGGAGGGTGGGGAACACCGGGGAGCTGTTTTTT.

A single count supports this clone. The gene calls are TRBV6-5 and TRBJ1-1; 9 bases are a match to TRBD1. This CDR3 region has 14 residues. Per germline, CDR1 MNHEY and CDR2 SVGAGI. V was pared by 5 bases and J by 5 bases, with 6 bases of the junction left unmatched. CDR3 coding DNA: TGTGCCAGCAGTCCCGGGACAGGGACGACTGAAGCTTTCTTT. Amino acid sequence: CASSPGTGTTEAFF.

CDR3: CASSLGGLARSTDTQYF. CDR3 DNA: TGTGCCAGCAGCTTGGGGGGACTAGCGCGCAGCACAGATACGCAGTATTTT. The rearrangement links TRBV7-9 to TRBJ2-3; 10 nucleotides match TRBD2. The CDR3 sequence is 17 residues long. Germline lookup yields CDR1 SEHNR and CDR2 FQNEAQ (reference sequence). The trim removed 3 bases at V and 0 bases at J, leaving 6 bases unmatched.

This rearrangement joins TRBV7-9 to TRBJ1-2; TRBD1 aligns across 7 bases. The germline V gene encodes CDR1 SEHNR and CDR2 FQNEAQ (reference sequence). The CDR3 loop spans 14 amino acids. J lost 4 bases, V lost 0 bases, and 2 bases had no gene match. The CDR3 is CASSLARGVYGYTF. CDR3 DNA sequence: TGTGCCAGCAGCTTAGCCAGGGGGGTCTATGGCTACACCTTC.

J is TRBJ2-7 and V is TRBV18, with 8 bases that match TRBD2. V was pared by 4 bases and J by 0 bases, with 8 bases of the junction left unmatched. The CDR3 has 16 residues. The V gene's germline CDR1 is KGHSH and CDR2 LQKENI. CDR3 residues: CASSQTSGGRSYEQYF. CDR3 sequence (DNA): TGTGCCAGCTCACAAACTAGCGGAGGACGCTCCTACGAGCAGTACTTC. The full variable domain, rest sourced from reference TRBV18 and TRBJ2-7, is NAGVMQNPRHLVRRRGQEARLRCSPMKGHSHVYWYRQLPEEGLKFMVYLQKENIIDESGMPKERFSAEFPKEGPSILRIQQVVRGDSAAYFCASSQTSGGRSYEQYFGPGTRLTVT.